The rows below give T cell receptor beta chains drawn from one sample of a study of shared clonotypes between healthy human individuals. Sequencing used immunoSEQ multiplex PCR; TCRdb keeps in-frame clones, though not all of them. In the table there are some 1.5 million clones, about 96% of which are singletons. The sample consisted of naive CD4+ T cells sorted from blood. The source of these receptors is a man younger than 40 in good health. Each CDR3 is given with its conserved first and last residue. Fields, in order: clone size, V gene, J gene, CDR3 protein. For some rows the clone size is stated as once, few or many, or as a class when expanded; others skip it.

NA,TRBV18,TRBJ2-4,CASSSVLAGGDVAKNIQYF
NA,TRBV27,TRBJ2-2,CASSLGVSGDTGELFF
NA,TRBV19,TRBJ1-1,CASSIQGILNTEAFF
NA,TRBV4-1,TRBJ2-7,CASSQSGTENYEQYF
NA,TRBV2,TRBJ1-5,CASSELGLSNQPQHF
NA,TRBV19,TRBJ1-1,CASSKPTGRAFF
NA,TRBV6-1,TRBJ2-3,CASSERGLTDTQYF
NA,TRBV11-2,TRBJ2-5,CASSSKETRYF
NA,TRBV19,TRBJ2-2,CASSILARNTGELFF
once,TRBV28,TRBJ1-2,CASSSTGQGYGYTF
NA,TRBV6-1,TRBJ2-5,CASSEGAGIETQYF
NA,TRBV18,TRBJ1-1,CASSKKTGWGTEAFF
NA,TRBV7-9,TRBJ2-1,CASSFSTSGSFYNEQFF
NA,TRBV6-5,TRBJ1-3,CASRRDGVSGNTIYF
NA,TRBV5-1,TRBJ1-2,CASSLGTVANYGYTF
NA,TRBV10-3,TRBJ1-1,CAISESLRTEASEAFF
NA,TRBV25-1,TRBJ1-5,CASRPKGSSNQPQHF
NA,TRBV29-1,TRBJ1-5,CSVGDRDQPQHF
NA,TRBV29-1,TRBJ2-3,CSVRSRVGSDTQYF
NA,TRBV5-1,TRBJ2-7,CASSLAGTSGSYEQYF
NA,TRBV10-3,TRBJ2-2,CAISESNTGELFF
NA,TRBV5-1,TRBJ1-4,CASGTGVNEKLFF
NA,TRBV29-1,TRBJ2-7,CSVVDRGGLYEQYF
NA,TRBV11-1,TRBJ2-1,CASSLIYRTYNEQFF
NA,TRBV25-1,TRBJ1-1,CASSLPGNLGKAFF
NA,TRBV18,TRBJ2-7,CASSRRDSDYEQYF
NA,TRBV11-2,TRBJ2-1,CASSLEPGGAYNEQFF
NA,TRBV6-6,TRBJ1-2,CASLTGLYLGYTF
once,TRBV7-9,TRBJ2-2,CATTRGRRETSPTGELFF
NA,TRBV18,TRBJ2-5,CASSPQVDQETQYF
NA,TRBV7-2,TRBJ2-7,CASSLRAKGEQYF
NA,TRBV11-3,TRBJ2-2,CASSLSREVGELFF
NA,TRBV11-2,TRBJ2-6,CASSLVGAGLGAGANVLTF
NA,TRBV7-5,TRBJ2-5,CVRNPAGQLQETQYF
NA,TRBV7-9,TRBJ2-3,CASSLLGGDTQYF
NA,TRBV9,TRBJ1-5,CASSYGTGFNQPQHF
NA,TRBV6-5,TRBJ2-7,CASSQGQGREQYF
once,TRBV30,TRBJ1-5,CAWGREDSSNQPQHF
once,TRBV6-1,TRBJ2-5,CASSEQGRGETQYF
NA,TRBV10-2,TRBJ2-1,CASKTSGSYNEQFF
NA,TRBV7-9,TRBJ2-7,CASSLVGTSNEQYF
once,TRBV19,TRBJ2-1,CASSIGRGDADEQFF
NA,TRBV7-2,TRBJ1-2,CASSPQYSYTF
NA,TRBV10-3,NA,CAISGKLAGEQFF
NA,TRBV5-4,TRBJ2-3,CASSVGLAEAADTQYF
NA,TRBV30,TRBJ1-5,CAWSVRDDQPQHF